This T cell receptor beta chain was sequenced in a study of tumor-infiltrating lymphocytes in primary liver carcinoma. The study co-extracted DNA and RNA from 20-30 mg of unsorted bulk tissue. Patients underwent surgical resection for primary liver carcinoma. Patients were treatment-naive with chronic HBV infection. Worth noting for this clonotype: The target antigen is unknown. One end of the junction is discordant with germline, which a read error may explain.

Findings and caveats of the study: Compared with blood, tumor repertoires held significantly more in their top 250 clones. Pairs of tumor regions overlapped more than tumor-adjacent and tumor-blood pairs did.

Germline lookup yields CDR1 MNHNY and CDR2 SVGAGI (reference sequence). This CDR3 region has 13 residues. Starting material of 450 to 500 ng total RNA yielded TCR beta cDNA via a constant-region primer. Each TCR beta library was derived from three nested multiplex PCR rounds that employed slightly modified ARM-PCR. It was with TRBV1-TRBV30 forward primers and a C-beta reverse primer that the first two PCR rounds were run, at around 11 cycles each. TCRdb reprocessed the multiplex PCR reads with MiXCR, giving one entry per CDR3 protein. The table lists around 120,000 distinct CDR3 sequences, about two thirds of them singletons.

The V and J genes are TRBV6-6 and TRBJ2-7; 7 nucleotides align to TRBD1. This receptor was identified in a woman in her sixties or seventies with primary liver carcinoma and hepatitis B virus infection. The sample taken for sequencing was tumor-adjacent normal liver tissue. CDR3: CVSTKTTGVEQYF. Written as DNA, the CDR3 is TGTGTCAGCACGAAAACCACAGGGGTCGAGCAGTACTTT.